The 30 T cell receptor beta chains listed next were all sequenced from one sample in a study of T cells in Graves' hyperthyroidism and ophthalmopathy. Amplified TCR beta CDR3 regions derived from RNA transcripts. HTBI primers were employed in a first-round RT-PCR of the TCR CDR3. TCRdb re-called the multiplex PCR reads through MiXCR, storing one row per CDR3 protein. The sample holds 96,000 or so distinct CDR3 sequences; roughly half are singletons and the top ten take about 25%. Material: blood. The receptors shown here come from a woman between 35 and 50 years old with Graves' hyperthyroidism.

This clonotype showed up many times. The chain couples TRBV20-1 to TRBJ2-7; 14 nucleotides match TRBD2. This CDR3 comprises 15 residues. The trim removed 5 bases at V and 7 bases at J, leaving 10 bases unmatched. The germline V gene encodes CDR1 DFQATT and CDR2 SNEGSKA (reference sequence). DNA of the CDR3: TGCAGTGCTTCCCGGACTAGCGGGAGGTCTAGGGAGCAGTACTTC. The encoded protein is CSASRTSGRSREQYF.

The chain links TRBV12-3 or TRBV12-4 to TRBJ1-1, with D tentatively TRBD1 (5 bases). The CDR3 totals 13 residues. DNA of the CDR3: TGTGCTAGTTGTTCGGGGGGAAACACTGAAGCTTTCTTT. It codes for CASCSGGNTEAFF.

Remarks on this clonotype: At one boundary the junction diverges from the germline segment, which might be a read error. The J gene is TRBJ2-2, the V gene TRBV7-2; 7 nucleotides agree with TRBD2. The germline V gene encodes CDR1 SGHTA and CDR2 FQGNSA. The CDR3 covers 10 residues. CDR3 in DNA: TGTGCCAGCGGGCACGCGGGAGCTGTTTTT. Encoded protein: CASGHAGAVF.

The chain combines TRBV9 with TRBJ2-7, with TRBD2 matching 11 bases. Trimming removed 0 bases from V and 5 bases from J; junction bases left unmatched: 4. Germline V gene data show CDR1 as SGDLS and CDR2 as YYNGEE. The CDR3 extends over 15 amino acids. CDR3 loop: CASSVAPTSGDEQYF. In nucleotides, the CDR3 is TGTGCCAGCAGCGTAGCTCCGACTAGCGGGGACGAGCAGTACTTC.

Many counts were recorded for this clonotype. The DNA of the CDR3 is TGTGCCATCAGTCCCGGACGGTTTGGCGAAAAACTGTTTTTT. Translation: CAISPGRFGEKLFF. This chain joins TRBV10-3 and TRBJ1-4; D is unresolved. This CDR3 spans 14 amino acids. The germline V and J ends were trimmed by 5 bases and 8 bases, with 15 bases remaining between them. The germline CDR1 and CDR2 sequences are ENHRY and SYGVKD.

Here the CDR3 DNA reads TGTGCCAGCAGGGACCAGGGATCTGGCTACACCTTC. Its protein product is CASRDQGSGYTF. V and J are TRBV2 and TRBJ1-2; a weak D match, TRBD1 (5 bases). V lost 6 bases, J lost 7 bases, and 12 bases lay in between. The CDR3 runs to 12 residues. Per the germline V gene, CDR1 is SNHLY and CDR2 is FYNNEI.

To note about this clonotype: This may stem from a read error, because a much larger clone lies one nucleotide away. V and J are TRBV7-9 and TRBJ1-1; no definite D call. The ends were cut back, 6 bases at V and 7 bases at J, with 18 bases in the middle. Germline V gives CDR1 SEHNR, CDR2 FQNEAQ (reference sequence). CDR3 length: 14 residues. The DNA of the CDR3 is TGTGCCAGCAGTTTACTTCGGGCGTTAGGTGAAGCTTTCTTT. Encoded protein: CASSLLRALGEAFF.

This chain joins TRBV7-8 and TRBJ2-7; 8 bases agree with TRBD1. Losses at the gene ends were 6 bases for V and 3 bases for J; bases not matched to a gene: 10. Germline CDR1 reads SGHVS; CDR2 reads FQNEAQ. CDR3 length: 15 amino acids. CDR3: CASRRDTGGLYEQYF. CDR3 bases: TGTGCCAGCAGGCGAGACACAGGGGGTCTCTACGAGCAGTACTTC. The full variable domain, rest sourced from reference TRBV7-8 and TRBJ2-7, is GAGVSQSPRYKVAKRGQDVALRCDPISGHVSLFWYQQALGQGPEFLTYFQNEAQLDKSGLPSDRFFAERPEGSVSTLKIQRTQQEDSAVYLCASRRDTGGLYEQYFGPGTRLTVT.

This clonotype occurred many times. This chain uses TRBV6-1 with TRBJ1-2, with a tentative D call TRBD1 (6 bases). The V gene lost 7 bases and the J gene lost 4 bases, with 19 bases spanning the gap. Germline V gives CDR1 MNHNS, CDR2 SASEGT. CDR3 length equals 15 residues. CDR3: CASTFHGGESYGYTF. In DNA form, the CDR3 reads TGTGCCAGCACCTTCCACGGGGGCGAGAGCTATGGCTACACCTTC.

This clonotype was counted at least ten times. In DNA, the CDR3 is TGTGCCAGCAGCGTAGCTCACGGGAGCTACGAGCAGTACTTC. Its protein is CASSVAHGSYEQYF. This chain joins TRBV9 and TRBJ2-7, with a weak D call TRBD2 (6 bases). The germline V and J ends were trimmed by 0 bases and 3 bases, with 10 bases remaining between them. The V gene's germline CDR1 is SGDLS and CDR2 YYNGEE. This CDR3 has 14 amino acids.

This clonotype was observed at least ten times. This chain uses TRBV7-8 with TRBJ2-2; 9 nucleotides line up with TRBD1. After removal of 1 base from V and 4 bases from J, the junction contained 7 bases not matched to a gene. The CDR3 is 17 amino acids. The germline CDR1 and CDR2 sequences are SGHVS and FQNEAQ. This CDR3 reads CASSLDRGRGSTGELFF. The CDR3 DNA sequence: TGTGCCAGCAGCTTAGACAGGGGGCGCGGGAGCACCGGGGAGCTGTTTTTT.

This clonotype was observed at least ten times. The rearrangement uses TRBV4-1 and TRBJ1-5; 8 bases agree with TRBD1. The J segment lost 6 bases and the V segment lost 4 bases, leaving 5 bases of the junction unmatched. Germline loops: CDR1 MGHRA, CDR2 YSYEKL. CDR3 length: 14 residues. The DNA of the CDR3 is TGCGCCAGCAGCCTCGGACAGGGAAGTCAGCCCCAGCATTTT. Its translation: CASSLGQGSQPQHF.

The chain employs TRBV7-2 and TRBJ2-5; either TRBD1 or TRBD2 may fit D (6 bases each). The CDR3 runs to 15 residues. Looked up from germline, CDR1 is SGHTA and CDR2 is FQGNSA. Trimming pared 3 bases from V and 6 bases from J, leaving 17 bases between. The chain's CDR3 is CASSFSGGGKKTQYF. In DNA, the CDR3 is TGTGCCAGCAGCTTTTCTGGGGGCGGGAAGAAGACCCAGTACTTC.

This chain uses TRBV9 with TRBJ2-5; 9 bases line up with TRBD1. Germline assignment: CDR1 SGDLS and CDR2 YYNGEE. The CDR3 loop spans 13 amino acids. V lost 5 bases and J lost 7; bases outside the gene matches: 6. Here the CDR3 reads CASSLQGARTQYF. CDR3 coding DNA: TGTGCCAGCAGTTTACAGGGGGCAAGGACCCAGTACTTC.

This clonotype appeared many times. The rearrangement joins TRBV7-2 to TRBJ2-7, with D unclear. The germline V gene has CDR1 SGHTA and CDR2 FQGNSA. The CDR3 consists of 15 residues. The V end lost 5 bases, the J end lost 0 bases, and 14 bases lay between the germline ends. CDR3 DNA: TGTGCCAGCAGCCCCTCCGCACAGTTCTCCTACGAGCAGTACTTC. Translation: CASSPSAQFSYEQYF.

On this clonotype itself: A junction end diverges from the germline sequence, so it may reflect a read error. The gene calls are TRBV29-1 and TRBJ2-6, with TRBD1 identical over 7 bases. The V gene's germline CDR1 is SQVTM and CDR2 ANQGSEA. CDR3 size: 18 residues. CDR3 nucleotides: TGCAGCTTTACAGGGGCGGCCGGGGCCTCCTCTGGGGCCAGCGTCCTGACTTTC. Its protein product is CSFTGAAGASSGASVLTF.

On this clonotype itself: Since a much larger clone is just one base distant, this may be a read error. Here the CDR3 DNA reads TGTGCCAGCAGCAGCCAAGATGGGTACGAGGACGAGCAGTACTTC. The encoded protein is CASSSQDGYEDEQYF. The chain recombines TRBV7-9 with TRBJ2-7; D remains unclear. The V gene's germline CDR1 is SEHNR and CDR2 FQNEAQ (reference sequence). Trimming cost V 5 bases and J 5 bases, with 19 bases left between them. The CDR3 has 15 residues.

The chain uses TRBV7-3 and TRBJ2-7; possibly TRBD2 for D (7 bases). The V end lost 5 bases, the J end lost 3 bases, and 20 bases lay between the germline ends. The CDR3 covers 16 residues. CDR1 is SGHTA and CDR2 is FQGTGA in the germline V gene. CDR3 loop: CASSINWPGEGYEQYF. CDR3 coding DNA: TGTGCCAGCAGCATTAACTGGCCAGGGGAGGGCTACGAGCAGTACTTC. The full variable domain, with the rest looked up from reference TRBV7-3 and TRBJ2-7, is GAGVSQTPSNKVTEKGKYVELRCDPISGHTALYWYRQSLGQGPEFLIYFQGTGAADDSGLPNDRFFAVRPEGSVSTLKIQRTERGDSAVYLCASSINWPGEGYEQYFGPGTRLTVT.

At least ten counts were recorded for this clonotype. J is TRBJ1-2 and V is TRBV25-1; D is undetermined. The CDR3 is 15 residues long. V was cut by 4 bases and J by 0 bases, with 12 bases left in between. Germline V gene lookup returns CDR1 MGHDK and CDR2 SYGVNS. The DNA of the CDR3 is TGTGCCAGCAGTGGATTAGCCGGCTCTAACTATGGCTACACCTTC. Its protein product is CASSGLAGSNYGYTF.

This clonotype was observed a few times. V is TRBV2 and J is TRBJ1-5; D gene ambiguous. The V and J ends lost 7 bases and 14 bases respectively, with 18 bases between them. CDR3 length equals 12 residues. The germline V gene encodes CDR1 SNHLY and CDR2 FYNNEI. The CDR3 loop reads CASIGSGRNEHF. The CDR3 nucleotides are TGTGCCAGCATAGGTAGCGGGAGAAACGAGCATTTT.

This clonotype was seen a few times. The CDR3 spells CSARGSSTDTQYF. Written as DNA, the CDR3 is TGCAGTGCTAGAGGTTCTAGCACAGATACGCAGTATTTT. V and J are TRBV20-1 and TRBJ2-3; D uncertain. The CDR3 runs to 13 residues. The germline gives CDR1 DFQATT, CDR2 SNEGSKA (reference sequence). Trimming removed 1 base at V and 0 bases at J, with 5 bases between.

The CDR3 sequence is CASSGQGATEAFF. The CDR3 DNA reads as TGTGCCAGCTCTGGACAGGGGGCTACTGAAGCTTTCTTT. This sequence joins TRBV2 and TRBJ1-1; TRBD1 matches 11 bases. The CDR3 is 13 residues long. Germline V gene lookup returns CDR1 SNHLY and CDR2 FYNNEI. J was trimmed by 5 bases and V by 8 bases; bases with no gene match: 4.

The rearrangement links TRBV29-1 to TRBJ1-2; 11 bases map to TRBD1. V shed 7 bases, J shed 3 bases, and the junction held 4 bases outside the gene matches. The CDR3 length is 13 residues. Germline loops: CDR1 SQVTM, CDR2 ANQGSEA. Here the CDR3 DNA reads TGCAGCGGGGGACAGGGGGACTACTATGGCTACACCTTC. Protein sequence: CSGGQGDYYGYTF. Together with reference TRBV29-1 and TRBJ1-2, the CDR3 gives the full variable domain: SAVISQKPSRDICQRGTSLTIQCQVDSQVTMMFWYRQQPGQSLTLIATANQGSEATYESGFVIDKFPISRPNLTFSTLTVSNMSPEDSSIYLCSGGQGDYYGYTFGSGTRLTVV.

This chain joins TRBV5-1 and TRBJ2-7; TRBD1 matches at 9 bases. V shed 4 bases and J 6 bases; nucleotides not matched to a gene: 2. CDR1 is SGHRS and CDR2 is YFSETQ in the germline V gene. This CDR3 spans 12 amino acids. The CDR3 reads CASSRDRAEQYF. The CDR3 DNA is TGCGCCAGCAGCAGGGACAGGGCCGAGCAGTACTTC.

The chain couples TRBV9 to TRBJ2-5, with D possibly being TRBD2 (5 bases). V lost 7 bases to trimming and J lost 5 bases, with 9 bases between them. The CDR3 is made up of 11 amino acids. In germline, CDR1 is SGDLS, CDR2 YYNGEE. The CDR3 is CASGRDETQYF. CDR3 in DNA: TGTGCCAGCGGGAGAGACGAGACCCAGTACTTC.

On this clonotype itself: This may arise from a read error, as a much more abundant clone is one base away. V and J are TRBV7-6 and TRBJ2-7; D gene ambiguous. The CDR3 contains 12 residues. V shed 7 bases and J shed 1 base, with 8 bases lying between them. The germline V gene has CDR1 SGHVS and CDR2 FNYEAQ. Here the CDR3 reads CASTSRSYEQYF. CDR3 DNA: TGTGCCAGCACCTCCCGGTCCTACGAGCAGTACTTC.

This clonotype was recorded many times. This chain uses TRBV15 with TRBJ1-3, with D possibly matching TRBD1 (5 bases). Germline CDR1 reads LNHNV; CDR2 reads YYDKDF (reference sequence). The CDR3 is 14 residues long. Trimming cost V 4 bases and J 4 bases, with 11 bases left between them. The CDR3 sequence: CATSNGGRGNTIYF. The DNA of the CDR3 is TGTGCCACCAGCAATGGGGGACGGGGAAACACCATATATTTT.

CDR3 DNA sequence: TGTGCCAGCAGCGTAGCTCCGACTAGCGGGGCCAACGTCCTGACTTTC. This sequence encodes CASSVAPTSGANVLTF. The V call is TRBV9, the J call TRBJ2-6, with 7 bases matching TRBD2. In germline, CDR1 is SGDLS, CDR2 YYNGEE. With V trimmed by 0 bases and J by 4 bases, 4 bases remained unmatched. This CDR3 contains 16 residues.

This clonotype was found a few times. V usage is TRBV7-9 and J usage is TRBJ1-2; tentatively, D is TRBD1 (6 bases). With 5 bases removed from V and 0 bases from J, the gap between germline ends came to 16 bases. The CDR3 consists of 16 residues. From germline, CDR1 is SEHNR and CDR2 FQNEAQ (reference sequence). The CDR3: CASSLTEQGPNYGYTF. CDR3 sequence (DNA): TGTGCCAGCAGCCTTACGGAACAGGGACCTAACTATGGCTACACCTTC.

This clonotype showed up just a few times. The chain is built from TRBV2 and TRBJ2-5, with 7 positions matching TRBD1. In germline, CDR1 is SNHLY, CDR2 FYNNEI. This CDR3 is 15 amino acids long. The J segment lost 4 bases and the V segment lost 4 bases, leaving 9 bases of the junction unmatched. The DNA of the CDR3 is TGTGCCAGCAGTGCCCAACAGGGGAACGGAGAGACCCAGTACTTC. Its translation is CASSAQQGNGETQYF.